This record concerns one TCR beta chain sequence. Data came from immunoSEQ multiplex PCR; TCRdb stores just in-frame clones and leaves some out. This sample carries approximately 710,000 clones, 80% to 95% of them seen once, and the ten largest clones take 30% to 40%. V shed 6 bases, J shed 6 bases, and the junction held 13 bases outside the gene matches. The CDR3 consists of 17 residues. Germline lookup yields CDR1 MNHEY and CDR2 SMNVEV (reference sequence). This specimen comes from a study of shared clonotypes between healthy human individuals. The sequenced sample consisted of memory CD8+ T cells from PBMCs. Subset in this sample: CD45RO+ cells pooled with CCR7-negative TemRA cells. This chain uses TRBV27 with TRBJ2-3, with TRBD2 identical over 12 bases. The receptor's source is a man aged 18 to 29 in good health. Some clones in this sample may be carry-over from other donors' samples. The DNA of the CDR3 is TGTGCCAGCAGGGACCTAGCGGGAGGGAGGGTGGTGGATACGCAGTATTTT. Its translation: CASRDLAGGRVVDTQYF.